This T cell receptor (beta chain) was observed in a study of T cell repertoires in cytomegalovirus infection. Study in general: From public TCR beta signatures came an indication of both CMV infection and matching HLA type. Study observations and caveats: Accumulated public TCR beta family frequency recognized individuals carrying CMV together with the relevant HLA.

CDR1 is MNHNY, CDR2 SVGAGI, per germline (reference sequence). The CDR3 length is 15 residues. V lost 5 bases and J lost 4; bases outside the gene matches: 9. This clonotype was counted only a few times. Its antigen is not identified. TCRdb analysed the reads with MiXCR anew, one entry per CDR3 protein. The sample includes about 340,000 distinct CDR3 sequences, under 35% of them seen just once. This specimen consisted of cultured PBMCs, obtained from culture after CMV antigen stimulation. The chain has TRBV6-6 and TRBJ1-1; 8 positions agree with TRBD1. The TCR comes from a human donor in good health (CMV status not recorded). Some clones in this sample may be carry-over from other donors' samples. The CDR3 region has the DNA TGTGCCAGCAGTCCGAGACAGGGGAGGGGCACTGAAGCTTTCTTT. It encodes CASSPRQGRGTEAFF.